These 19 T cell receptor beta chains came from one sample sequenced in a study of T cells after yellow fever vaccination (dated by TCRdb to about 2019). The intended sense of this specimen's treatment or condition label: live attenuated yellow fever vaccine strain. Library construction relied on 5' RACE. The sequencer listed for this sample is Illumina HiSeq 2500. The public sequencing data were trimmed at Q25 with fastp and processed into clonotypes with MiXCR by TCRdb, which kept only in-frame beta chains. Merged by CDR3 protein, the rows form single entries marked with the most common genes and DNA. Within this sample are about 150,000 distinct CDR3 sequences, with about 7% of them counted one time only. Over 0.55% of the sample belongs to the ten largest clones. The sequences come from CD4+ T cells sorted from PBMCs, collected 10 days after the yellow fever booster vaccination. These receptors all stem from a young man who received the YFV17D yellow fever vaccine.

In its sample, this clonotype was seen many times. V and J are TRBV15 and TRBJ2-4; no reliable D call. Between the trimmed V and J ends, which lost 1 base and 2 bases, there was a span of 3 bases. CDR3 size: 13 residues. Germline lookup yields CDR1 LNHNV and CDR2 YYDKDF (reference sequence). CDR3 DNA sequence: TGTGCCACCAGCAGAGGTTCCAAAAACATTCAGTACTTC. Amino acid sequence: CATSRGSKNIQYF. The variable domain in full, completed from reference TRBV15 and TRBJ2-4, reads DAMVIQNPRYQVTQFGKPVTLSCSQTLNHNVMYWYQQKSSQAPKLLFHYYDKDFNNEADTPDNFQSRRPNTSFCFLDIRSPGLGDTAMYLCATSRGSKNIQYFGAGTRLSVL.

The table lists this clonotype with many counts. CDR3 region: CASSLSAGGPLRFF. CDR3 nucleotides: TGTGCCAGCAGCTTATCAGCGGGGGGGCCTTTGAGGTTCTTC. The chain employs TRBV7-3 and TRBJ2-1, with 10 bases that match TRBD2. This CDR3 region has 14 residues. Germline CDR1 reads SGHTA; CDR2 reads FQGTGA. Germline trimming cut 2 bases from V and 15 bases from J; bases unmatched to any gene: 10.

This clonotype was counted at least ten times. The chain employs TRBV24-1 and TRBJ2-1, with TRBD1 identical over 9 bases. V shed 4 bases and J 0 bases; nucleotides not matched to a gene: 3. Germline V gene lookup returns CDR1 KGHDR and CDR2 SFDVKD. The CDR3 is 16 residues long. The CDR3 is CATSEPQGASYNEQFF. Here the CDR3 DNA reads TGTGCCACCAGTGAACCACAGGGGGCCTCCTACAATGAGCAGTTCTTC.

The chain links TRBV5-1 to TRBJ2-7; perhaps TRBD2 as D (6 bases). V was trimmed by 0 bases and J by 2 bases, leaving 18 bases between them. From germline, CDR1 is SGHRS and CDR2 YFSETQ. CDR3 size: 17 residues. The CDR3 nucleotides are TGCGCCAGCAGCTTGGGGAGCTATTTCGGGGGAGCCTACGAGCAGTACTTC. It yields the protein CASSLGSYFGGAYEQYF.

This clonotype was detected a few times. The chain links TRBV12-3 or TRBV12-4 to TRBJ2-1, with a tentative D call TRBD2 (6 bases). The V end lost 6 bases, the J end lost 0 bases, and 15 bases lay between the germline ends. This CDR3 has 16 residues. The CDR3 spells CASSKSGVSSYNEQFF. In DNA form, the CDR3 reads TGTGCCAGCAGCAAGTCGGGGGTGAGCTCCTACAATGAGCAGTTCTTC.

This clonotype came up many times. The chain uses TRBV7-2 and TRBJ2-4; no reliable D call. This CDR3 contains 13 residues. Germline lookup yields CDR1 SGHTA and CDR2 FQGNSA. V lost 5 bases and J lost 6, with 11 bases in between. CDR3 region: CASSPGRTNIQYF. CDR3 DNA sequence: TGTGCCAGCAGCCCAGGACGGACAAACATTCAGTACTTC. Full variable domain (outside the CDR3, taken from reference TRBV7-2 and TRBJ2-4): GAGVSQSPSNKVTEKGKDVELRCDPISGHTALYWYRQSLGQGLEFLIYFQGNSAPDKSGLPSDRFSAERTGGSVSTLTIQRTQQEDSAVYLCASSPGRTNIQYFGAGTRLSVL.

CDR3 nucleotides: TGTGCCAGCTGCACCAGGGCGACTAGCAGGCAGGGGGCCTACAATGAGCAGTTCTTC. Translating gives CASCTRATSRQGAYNEQFF. The gene calls are TRBV12-3 or TRBV12-4 and TRBJ2-1; either TRBD1 or TRBD2 may fit D (7 bases each). The V end was cut by 8 bases, the J end by 2 bases, with 28 bases between. The CDR3 length is 19 residues.

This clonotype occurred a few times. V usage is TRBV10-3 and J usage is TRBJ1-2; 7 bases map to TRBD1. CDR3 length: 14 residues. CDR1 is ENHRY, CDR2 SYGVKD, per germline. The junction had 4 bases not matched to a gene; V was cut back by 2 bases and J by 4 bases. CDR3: CAISETGEGYGYTF. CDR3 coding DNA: TGTGCCATCAGTGAGACAGGGGAGGGCTATGGCTACACCTTC.

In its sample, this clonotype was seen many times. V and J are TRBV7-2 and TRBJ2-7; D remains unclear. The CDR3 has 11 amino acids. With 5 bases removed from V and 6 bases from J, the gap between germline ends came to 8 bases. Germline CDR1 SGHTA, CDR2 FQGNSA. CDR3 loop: CASSGSGEQYF. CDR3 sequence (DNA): TGTGCCAGCAGCGGTAGTGGCGAGCAGTACTTC. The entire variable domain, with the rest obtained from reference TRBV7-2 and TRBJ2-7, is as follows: GAGVSQSPSNKVTEKGKDVELRCDPISGHTALYWYRQSLGQGLEFLIYFQGNSAPDKSGLPSDRFSAERTGGSVSTLTIQRTQQEDSAVYLCASSGSGEQYFGPGTRLTVT.

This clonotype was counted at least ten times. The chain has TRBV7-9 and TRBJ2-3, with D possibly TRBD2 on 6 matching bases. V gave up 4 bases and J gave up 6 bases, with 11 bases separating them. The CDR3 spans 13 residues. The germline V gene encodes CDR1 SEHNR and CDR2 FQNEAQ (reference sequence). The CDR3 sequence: CASSSSGGDTQYF. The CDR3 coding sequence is TGTGCCAGCAGCTCCTCTGGGGGGGATACGCAGTATTTT.

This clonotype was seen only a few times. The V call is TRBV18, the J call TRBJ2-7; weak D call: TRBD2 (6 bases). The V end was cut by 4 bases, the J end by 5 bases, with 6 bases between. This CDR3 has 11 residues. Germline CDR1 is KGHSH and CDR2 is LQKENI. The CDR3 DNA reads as TGTGCCAGCTCACGGGGGGACGAGCAGTACTTC. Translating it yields CASSRGDEQYF. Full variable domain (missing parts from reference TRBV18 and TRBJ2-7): NAGVMQNPRHLVRRRGQEARLRCSPMKGHSHVYWYRQLPEEGLKFMVYLQKENIIDESGMPKERFSAEFPKEGPSILRIQQVVRGDSAAYFCASSRGDEQYFGPGTRLTVT.

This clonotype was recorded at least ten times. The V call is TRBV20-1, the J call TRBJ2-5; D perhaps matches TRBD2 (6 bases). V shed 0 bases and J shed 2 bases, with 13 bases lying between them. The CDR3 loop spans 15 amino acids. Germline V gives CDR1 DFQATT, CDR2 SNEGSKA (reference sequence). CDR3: CSARDTVAVQETQYF. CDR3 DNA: TGCAGTGCTAGAGATACGGTAGCGGTACAAGAGACCCAGTACTTC.

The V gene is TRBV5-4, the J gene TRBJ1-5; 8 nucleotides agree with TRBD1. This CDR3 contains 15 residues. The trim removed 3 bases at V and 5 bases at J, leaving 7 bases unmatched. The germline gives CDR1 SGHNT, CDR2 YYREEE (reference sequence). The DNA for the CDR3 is TGTGCCAGCAGCTACGGACAGGGTCGGGATCAGCCCCAGCATTTT. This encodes CASSYGQGRDQPQHF.

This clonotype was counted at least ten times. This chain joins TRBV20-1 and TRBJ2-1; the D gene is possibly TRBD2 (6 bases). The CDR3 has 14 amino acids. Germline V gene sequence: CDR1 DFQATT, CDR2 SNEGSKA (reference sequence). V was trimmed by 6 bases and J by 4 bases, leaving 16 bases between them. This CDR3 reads CSAALTGRYNEQFF. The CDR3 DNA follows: TGCAGTGCAGCGCTGACCGGGAGATACAATGAGCAGTTCTTC.

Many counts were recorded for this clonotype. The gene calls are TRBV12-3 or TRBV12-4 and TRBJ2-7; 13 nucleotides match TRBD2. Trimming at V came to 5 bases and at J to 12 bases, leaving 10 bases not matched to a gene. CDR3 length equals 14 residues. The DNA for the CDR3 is TGTGCCAGCAGTCCGAAGGGACTAGCGGGGACCACGTACTTC. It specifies CASSPKGLAGTTYF.

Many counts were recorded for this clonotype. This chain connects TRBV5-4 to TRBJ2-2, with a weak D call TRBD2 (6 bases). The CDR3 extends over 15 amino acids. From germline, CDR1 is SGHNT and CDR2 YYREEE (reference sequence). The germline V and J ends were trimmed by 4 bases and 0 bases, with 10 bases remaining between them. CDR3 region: CASSAGRTNTGELFF. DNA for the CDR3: TGTGCCAGCAGCGCGGGACGGACGAACACCGGGGAGCTGTTTTTT.

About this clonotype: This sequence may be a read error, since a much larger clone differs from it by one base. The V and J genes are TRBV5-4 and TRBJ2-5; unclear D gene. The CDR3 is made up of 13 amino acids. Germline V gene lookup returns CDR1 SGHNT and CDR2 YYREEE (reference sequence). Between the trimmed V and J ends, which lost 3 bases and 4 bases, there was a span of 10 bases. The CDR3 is CASSCASRETQYF. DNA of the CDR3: TGTGCCAGCAGCTGTGCCTCCCGAGAGACCCAGTACTTC.

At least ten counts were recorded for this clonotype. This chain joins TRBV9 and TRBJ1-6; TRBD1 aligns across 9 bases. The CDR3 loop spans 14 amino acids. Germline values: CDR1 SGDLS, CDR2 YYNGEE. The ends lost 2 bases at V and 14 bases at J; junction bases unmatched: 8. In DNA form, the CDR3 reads TGTGCCAGCAGCGTCGGGACAGGGTCTAAGGCCCTCCACTTT. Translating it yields CASSVGTGSKALHF.

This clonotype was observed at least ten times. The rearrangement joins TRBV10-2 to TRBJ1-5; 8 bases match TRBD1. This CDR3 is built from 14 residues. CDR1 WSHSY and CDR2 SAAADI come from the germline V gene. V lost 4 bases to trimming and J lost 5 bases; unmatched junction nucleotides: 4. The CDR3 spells CASSGTGRYQPQHF. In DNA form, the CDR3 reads TGCGCCAGCAGTGGGACAGGGCGGTATCAGCCCCAGCATTTT.